This is a list of T cell receptor beta chains from one sample in a study of identical twins. TCRdb ran MiXCR on the 5' RACE reads and lists one entry per CDR3 protein. The repertoire includes fewer than 250,000 distinct CDR3 sequences, about 16% of them detected once, and 40% sits in the top ten. This sample also belongs to another study, concerning T cells expressing NK-cell markers.

Sequencing was performed on CD8+ T cells sorted from blood. All receptors come from a woman younger than 35 in good health. Both conserved end residues are part of each CDR3. A D gene is named only where the DNA matches it firmly. Clone sizes are given selectively: once, few, many, or a class where the clone is expanded.

cdr3_nt: TGTGCCAGCAGTATCACTAGCGGGAGGGCCAAGCAGTACAATGAGCAGTTCTTC; cdr3_aa: CASSITSGRAKQYNEQFF; d_call: TRBD2; j_call: TRBJ2-1; v_call: TRBV12-3/TRBV12-4; clone_size: few
cdr3_nt: TGCGCCAGCAGCCAAAAGCGATACTCCTACAATGAGCAGTTCTTC; cdr3_aa: CASSQKRYSYNEQFF; d_call: NA; j_call: TRBJ2-1; v_call: TRBV4-3; clone_size: NA
cdr3_nt: TGTGCCAATTTTCCAGGGAAAAAGAACACCGGGGAGCTGTTTTTT; cdr3_aa: CANFPGKKNTGELFF; d_call: NA; j_call: TRBJ2-2; v_call: TRBV12-3/TRBV12-4; clone_size: few
cdr3_nt: TGTGCCAGCAGTTACCCCGGGGGGCGAGGCGAGCAGTTCTTC; cdr3_aa: CASSYPGGRGEQFF; d_call: NA; j_call: TRBJ2-1; v_call: TRBV6-2/TRBV6-3; clone_size: few
cdr3_nt: TGTGCCAGCAGTGTCCCCGTGGTCGGGATCTCCTACGAGCAGTACTTC; cdr3_aa: CASSVPVVGISYEQYF; d_call: NA; j_call: TRBJ2-7; v_call: TRBV6-2/TRBV6-3; clone_size: NA
cdr3_nt: TGTGCCAGCAGTCCCGCCACTTATACGCAGTATTTT; cdr3_aa: CASSPATYTQYF; d_call: NA; j_call: TRBJ2-3; v_call: TRBV12-3/TRBV12-4; clone_size: NA
cdr3_nt: TGTGCCAGCAGCCCTCCGGGACTAGCGGGTCAAGAGACCCAGTACTTC; cdr3_aa: CASSPPGLAGQETQYF; d_call: TRBD2; j_call: TRBJ2-5; v_call: TRBV5-6; clone_size: few
cdr3_nt: TGCAGTGCTAGGGACAGCCTCTCAATTTCTGCCTCCTACGAGCAGTACTTC; cdr3_aa: CSARDSLSISASYEQYF; d_call: NA; j_call: TRBJ2-7; v_call: TRBV20-1; clone_size: NA
cdr3_nt: TGTGCCAGCAGCGCAGGGTCCGTTGATGAAAAACTGTTTTTT; cdr3_aa: CASSAGSVDEKLFF; d_call: NA; j_call: TRBJ1-4; v_call: TRBV9; clone_size: few
cdr3_nt: TGTGCCAGCAGCCGAACGACAGGGTCAGATACGCAGTATTTT; cdr3_aa: CASSRTTGSDTQYF; d_call: TRBD1; j_call: TRBJ2-3; v_call: TRBV7-8; clone_size: few
cdr3_nt: TGCGCCAGCAGCTTGCCCGCCCACGAGCAGTACTTC; cdr3_aa: CASSLPAHEQYF; d_call: NA; j_call: TRBJ2-7; v_call: TRBV5-1; clone_size: few
cdr3_nt: TGCGCCAGCCTCCCTCAGGGGGGCGAGCAGTACTTC; cdr3_aa: CASLPQGGEQYF; d_call: NA; j_call: TRBJ2-7; v_call: TRBV23-1; clone_size: NA
cdr3_nt: TGTGCCAGCAGCGTAGTCGGGACAGGGAGGGATGAGCAGTTCTTC; cdr3_aa: CASSVVGTGRDEQFF; d_call: TRBD1; j_call: TRBJ2-1; v_call: TRBV9; clone_size: few
cdr3_nt: TGTGCCAGCAGTGAGGGGGCAGGGAGATACGAGCAGTACTTC; cdr3_aa: CASSEGAGRYEQYF; d_call: NA; j_call: TRBJ2-7; v_call: TRBV25-1; clone_size: NA
cdr3_nt: TGTGCCTGGAGTGGAAACGGACAGGGGACGGTTTTACAAGAGACCCAGTACTTC; cdr3_aa: CAWSGNGQGTVLQETQYF; d_call: TRBD1; j_call: TRBJ2-5; v_call: TRBV30; clone_size: few
cdr3_nt: TGTGCCAGCAGCTTAGAAGAGTGGGGACACAATGAGCAGTTCTTC; cdr3_aa: CASSLEEWGHNEQFF; d_call: NA; j_call: TRBJ2-1; v_call: TRBV7-8; clone_size: NA
cdr3_nt: TGCAGCGTTGTTAGTGGTGGTGGGCCGAGTCGGGGGGACTATGGCTACACCTTC; cdr3_aa: CSVVSGGGPSRGDYGYTF; d_call: NA; j_call: TRBJ1-2; v_call: TRBV29-1; clone_size: NA
cdr3_nt: TGTGCCAGCAGTCCTTGGGCCCACAATTACGAGCAGTACTTC; cdr3_aa: CASSPWAHNYEQYF; d_call: NA; j_call: TRBJ2-7; v_call: TRBV12-3/TRBV12-4; clone_size: NA
cdr3_nt: TGCAGCGTCCTCGCGCGGGGGAGCCCAACAGATACGCAGTATTTT; cdr3_aa: CSVLARGSPTDTQYF; d_call: TRBD2; j_call: TRBJ2-3; v_call: TRBV29-1; clone_size: NA
cdr3_nt: TGTGCCATCAGTGAGTCTGGTAGCGACGCGACGCAGTATTTT; cdr3_aa: CAISESGSDATQYF; d_call: NA; j_call: TRBJ2-3; v_call: TRBV10-3; clone_size: NA
cdr3_nt: TGCGCCAGCAGCCAAGATTTCTGGGGGACAGGAGGGCACGAGCAGTACTTC; cdr3_aa: CASSQDFWGTGGHEQYF; d_call: TRBD1; j_call: TRBJ2-7; v_call: TRBV4-3; clone_size: NA
cdr3_nt: TGTGCCAGCAGCCGCCCCGACGGGCTTTACGAGCAGTACTTC; cdr3_aa: CASSRPDGLYEQYF; d_call: NA; j_call: TRBJ2-7; v_call: TRBV7-2; clone_size: NA
cdr3_nt: TGTGCCAGCACCGTCTACGCAGGGGAGCTGTTTTTT; cdr3_aa: CASTVYAGELFF; d_call: NA; j_call: TRBJ2-2; v_call: TRBV12-3/TRBV12-4; clone_size: many
cdr3_nt: TGTGCCAGCAGCTTTGACCTTGACAGCACAGATACGCAGTATTTT; cdr3_aa: CASSFDLDSTDTQYF; d_call: NA; j_call: TRBJ2-3; v_call: TRBV7-8; clone_size: few
cdr3_nt: TGTGCCAGCAGCTCACTAGCGGGAGGTAGTAGTGAGCAGTTCTTC; cdr3_aa: CASSSLAGGSSEQFF; d_call: TRBD2; j_call: TRBJ2-1; v_call: TRBV7-9; clone_size: NA
cdr3_nt: TGTGCCAGCAGATCGAGGGGGCATGGCTACACCTTC; cdr3_aa: CASRSRGHGYTF; d_call: TRBD1; j_call: TRBJ1-2; v_call: TRBV27; clone_size: few
cdr3_nt: TGTGCCACCCTGGGGGCCTTTTCCTCGAGCGAAAAACTGTTTTTT; cdr3_aa: CATLGAFSSSEKLFF; d_call: NA; j_call: TRBJ1-4; v_call: TRBV10-3; clone_size: NA
cdr3_nt: TGTGCCAGCAGTTACCCGAAAGGGGGCCCGTCCTACGAGCAGTACTTC; cdr3_aa: CASSYPKGGPSYEQYF; d_call: TRBD1; j_call: TRBJ2-7; v_call: TRBV6-2/TRBV6-3; clone_size: NA
cdr3_nt: TGCAGTGCTCAACCGTGGACAGGGACGTCAGATACGCAGTATTTT; cdr3_aa: CSAQPWTGTSDTQYF; d_call: TRBD1; j_call: TRBJ2-3; v_call: TRBV20-1; clone_size: few
cdr3_nt: TGTGCCAGCAGCTTAGTCCCCGGGACAGGAGTCAATCAGCCCCAGCATTTT; cdr3_aa: CASSLVPGTGVNQPQHF; d_call: TRBD1; j_call: TRBJ1-5; v_call: TRBV7-6; clone_size: few
cdr3_nt: TGTGCCAGCAGTTTGGAGGGGAATGAAGCTTTCTTT; cdr3_aa: CASSLEGNEAFF; d_call: NA; j_call: TRBJ1-1; v_call: TRBV12-3/TRBV12-4; clone_size: few
cdr3_nt: TGTGCCGCCTACAGGGGCGCTCACGAGCAGTACTTC; cdr3_aa: CAAYRGAHEQYF; d_call: TRBD1; j_call: TRBJ2-7; v_call: TRBV28; clone_size: few
cdr3_nt: TGCGCCAGCAGCTCTACAGGGCGGTTAGGCGGGGAGCTGTTTTTT; cdr3_aa: CASSSTGRLGGELFF; d_call: NA; j_call: TRBJ2-2; v_call: TRBV5-1; clone_size: few
cdr3_nt: TGCGCCAGCAGCCTAAGCGGAAACACAGATACGCAGTATTTT; cdr3_aa: CASSLSGNTDTQYF; d_call: NA; j_call: TRBJ2-3; v_call: TRBV4-1; clone_size: few
cdr3_nt: TGTGCCTGGAACCCCTTGGGGGGCCAAGAGACCCAGTACTTC; cdr3_aa: CAWNPLGGQETQYF; d_call: NA; j_call: TRBJ2-5; v_call: TRBV30; clone_size: NA
cdr3_nt: TGCGCCAGCAGCCAAGCTGGGGGCGAGACCCAGTACTTC; cdr3_aa: CASSQAGGETQYF; d_call: NA; j_call: TRBJ2-5; v_call: TRBV4-3; clone_size: few
cdr3_nt: TGTGCCATCAGTGAGGGGACCCAAGAGACCCAGTACTTC; cdr3_aa: CAISEGTQETQYF; d_call: NA; j_call: TRBJ2-5; v_call: TRBV10-3; clone_size: many
cdr3_nt: TGTGCCAGCAGTGAGGGAGGGGGCCACACTGAAGCTTTCTTT; cdr3_aa: CASSEGGGHTEAFF; d_call: TRBD1; j_call: TRBJ1-1; v_call: TRBV6-4; clone_size: few
cdr3_nt: TGTGCCAGCAGCCCTACTCACGGAATGAACACTGAAGCTTTCTTT; cdr3_aa: CASSPTHGMNTEAFF; d_call: NA; j_call: TRBJ1-1; v_call: TRBV3-1; clone_size: NA
cdr3_nt: TGCAGCGGCACCCATACAGGGTTCAATGAGCAGTTCTTC; cdr3_aa: CSGTHTGFNEQFF; d_call: NA; j_call: TRBJ2-1; v_call: TRBV29-1; clone_size: NA
cdr3_nt: TGTGCCAGCAGCCAGGCGGGATCCTGGGACGAGCAGTACTTC; cdr3_aa: CASSQAGSWDEQYF; d_call: NA; j_call: TRBJ2-7; v_call: TRBV12-3/TRBV12-4; clone_size: few
cdr3_nt: TGTGCCAGCGCGATTTCCGGGGAGCTGTTTTTT; cdr3_aa: CASAISGELFF; d_call: NA; j_call: TRBJ2-2; v_call: TRBV27; clone_size: NA
cdr3_nt: TGTGCCACCGCGGGAGCGACCTCCTACGAGCAGTACTTC; cdr3_aa: CATAGATSYEQYF; d_call: TRBD2; j_call: TRBJ2-7; v_call: TRBV6-7; clone_size: NA
cdr3_nt: TGTGCCAGCAGTCCGGGCTATGAAAAACTGTTTTTT; cdr3_aa: CASSPGYEKLFF; d_call: NA; j_call: TRBJ1-4; v_call: TRBV7-9; clone_size: few
cdr3_nt: TGTGCCAGTAGCCGAGCCGGACAGATCACAGATACGCAGTATTTT; cdr3_aa: CASSRAGQITDTQYF; d_call: NA; j_call: TRBJ2-3; v_call: TRBV19; clone_size: few